The 6 T cell receptor beta chains in this list originate from one sample, sequenced in a study of blood T cell repertoires in COVID-19. Libraries were prepared by immunoSEQ multiplex PCR; TCRdb keeps only in-frame clonotypes and omits some of them. The repertoire holds tens of thousands of clones, with roughly 90% as singletons. The sequencing sample was made of peripheral blood. The receptor set was obtained from a man between 60 and 75 years old with acute or convalescent COVID-19.

V and J are TRBV19 and TRBJ2-7; TRBD1 agrees at 7 bases. Germline V lookup: CDR1 LNHDA, CDR2 SQIVND (reference sequence). The CDR3 length is 17 residues. Losses at the gene ends were 8 bases for V and 3 bases for J; bases not matched to a gene: 19. The CDR3, as DNA: TGTGCCAGTGCGAGCCCTCGGGACAGCACACAAGACTACGAGCAGTACTTC. Translating gives CASASPRDSTQDYEQYF.

The chain links TRBV2 to TRBJ1-6, with D possibly matching TRBD1 (6 bases). Germline V CDR1 and CDR2: SNHLY, FYNNEI. CDR3 length: 14 residues. The V gene lost 1 base and the J gene lost 7 bases, with 8 bases spanning the gap. CDR3 sequence (DNA): TGTGCCAGCAGTGAAGGGCAGGGGAATTCACCCCTCCACTTT. Protein: CASSEGQGNSPLHF. Filled out from reference TRBV2 and TRBJ1-6, the complete variable domain reads EPEVTQTPSHQVTQMGQEVILRCVPISNHLYFYWYRQILGQKVEFLVSFYNNEISEKSEIFDDQFSVERPDGSNFTLKIRSTKLEDSAMYFCASSEGQGNSPLHFGNGTRLTVT.

This clone was seen a single time. The chain recombines TRBV24-1 with TRBJ1-2; D call uncertain. V dropped 5 bases and J dropped 8 bases, with 11 bases sitting between them. Germline loops: CDR1 KGHDR, CDR2 SFDVKD. CDR3 length: 12 amino acids. Here the CDR3 DNA reads TGTGCCACCAGTGCCGCGGAGGGCGGCTACACCTTC. This sequence encodes CATSAAEGGYTF.

The CDR3 DNA sequence: TGTGCCAGCAGTTATGAGGGAAGCACCGGGGAGCTGTTTTTT. Translating gives CASSYEGSTGELFF. V usage is TRBV6-6 and J usage is TRBJ2-2; D is possibly TRBD2 (5 bases). The CDR3 covers 14 residues. V dropped 3 bases and J dropped 4 bases, with 9 bases sitting between them. Germline values: CDR1 MNHNY, CDR2 SVGAGI (reference sequence).

J is TRBJ2-2 and V is TRBV10-3; 7 nucleotides agree with TRBD2. The junction had 5 bases not matched to a gene; V was cut back by 4 bases and J by 0 bases. Germline V CDR1 and CDR2: ENHRY, SYGVKD. The CDR3 totals 16 residues. CDR3 sequence: CAISGRAGANTGELFF. For the CDR3, the DNA is TGTGCCATCAGTGGTAGGGCGGGAGCGAACACCGGGGAGCTGTTTTTT.

The rearrangement links TRBV6-5 to TRBJ2-1; possibly TRBD2 for D (6 bases). The length of the CDR3 is 15 residues. Germline V gives CDR1 MNHEY, CDR2 SVGAGI. The V end was cut by 2 bases, the J end by 8 bases, with 16 bases between. CDR3 DNA sequence: TGTGCCAGCAGTTACGCTTTCGGGTGGAGGGATGAGCAGTTCTTC. Translating it yields CASSYAFGWRDEQFF.